A selection of T cell receptor beta chains follows, all from one sample in a study of cytomegalovirus exposure and HLA in healthy donors. TCRdb's table, derived via immunoSEQ multiplex PCR, lists solely in-frame clones and lacks some. The repertoire holds roughly 110,000 clones, with over 75% as singletons. Sequenced sample: PBMCs. These receptors all come from a male donor in good health and CMV-seronegative. CDR3s include the opening cysteine and the closing phenylalanine or tryptophan. The D gene is left open where the match is weak. Clone size is shown for a subset of rows, as once, few, many or a class of expanded clone.

TRBJ2-4 TRBV6-1 - - CASRAGSRSDIQYF TGTGCCAGCAGGGCGGGGAGTCGATCGGACATTCAGTACTTC
TRBJ2-7 TRBV6-5 - - CASSKAGLGYEQYF TGTGCCAGCAGTAAAGCGGGTTTAGGCTACGAGCAGTACTTC
TRBJ2-5 TRBV7-8 - TRBD2 CASSFSLAVQETQYF TGTGCCAGCAGCTTCTCGCTAGCGGTTCAAGAGACCCAGTACTTC
TRBJ2-4 TRBV5-8 once - CASSLFRTVKNIQYF TGTGCCAGCAGCTTGTTCAGGACAGTCAAAAACATTCAGTACTTC
TRBJ2-2 TRBV28 - - CASSLHSLLNTGELFF TGTGCCAGCAGTTTGCACAGCCTTTTGAACACCGGGGAGCTGTTTTTT
TRBJ1-1 TRBV18 - TRBD1 CASSRDSTWATEAFF TGTGCCAGCTCCCGGGACAGCACCTGGGCCACTGAAGCTTTCTTT
TRBJ2-7 TRBV14 - TRBD1 CASSQQGAQPSYEQYF TGTGCCAGCAGCCAACAGGGGGCTCAGCCCTCCTACGAGCAGTACTTC
TRBJ1-2 TRBV5-1 - TRBD1 CASSLGVQGAYGYTF TGCGCCAGCAGCTTGGGGGTGCAGGGGGCATATGGCTACACCTTC
TRBJ2-7 TRBV5-1 - TRBD1 CASSLGQGRYF TGCGCCAGCAGCTTAGGACAGGGACGGTACTTC
TRBJ1-5 TRBV6-5 - - CASALGGTQPQHF TGTGCCAGCGCCTTGGGGGGGACTCAGCCCCAGCATTTT
TRBJ1-4 TRBV29-1 few TRBD1 CSARGTDEKLFF TGCAGCGCCCGCGGGACAGATGAAAAACTGTTTTTT
TRBJ2-2 TRBV5-1 - - CASSVTPGQRTGELFF TGCGCCAGCAGCGTAACTCCGGGACAAAGGACCGGGGAGCTGTTTTTT
TRBJ1-1 TRBV6-5 - - CASGGGSATEAFF TGTGCCAGTGGCGGAGGATCGGCCACTGAAGCTTTCTTT
TRBJ2-5 TRBV10-1 - - CASSDGQETQYF TGCGCCAGCAGTGACGGGCAAGAGACCCAGTACTTC
TRBJ1-4 TRBV10-1 few - CASSEIGPGERHEKLFF TGCGCCAGCAGTGAGATTGGTCCGGGGGAACGGCATGAAAAACTGTTTTTT
TRBJ1-2 TRBV6-5 - - CASSYRGGGYTF TGTGCCAGCAGTTACAGGGGAGGCGGCTACACCTTC
TRBJ1-2 TRBV9 once TRBD1 CASSPKQGLRGHTF TGTGCCAGCAGCCCTAAACAGGGGTTAAGGGGGCACACCTTC
TRBJ1-2 TRBV28 - - CASSFTHSYGYTF TGTGCCAGCAGTTTTACTCACAGCTATGGCTACACCTTC
TRBJ1-2 TRBV27 - - CASSTGPANYGYTF TGTGCCAGCAGTACAGGGCCGGCTAACTATGGCTACACCTTC
TRBJ1-4 TRBV18 - - CASSPGEKLFF TGTGCCAGCTCACCGGGCGAAAAACTGTTTTTT
TRBJ2-1 TRBV4-1 once TRBD1 CASSHDPGGVRNDEQFF TGCGCCAGCAGCCACGACCCAGGGGGAGTTCGGAACGATGAGCAGTTCTTC
TRBJ2-3 TRBV7-2 - TRBD2 CASSLVPGGRAGTDTQYF TGTGCCAGCAGTTTGGTACCTGGCGGGAGGGCTGGCACAGATACGCAGTATTTT
TRBJ1-2 TRBV28 - TRBD1 CASSLGQYYGYTF TGTGCCAGCAGTTTGGGACAGTACTATGGCTACACCTTC
TRBJ2-1 TRBV4-1 few TRBD2 CASSQPPGGPYNEQFF TGCGCCAGCAGCCAACCGCCGGGAGGGCCCTACAATGAGCAGTTCTTC